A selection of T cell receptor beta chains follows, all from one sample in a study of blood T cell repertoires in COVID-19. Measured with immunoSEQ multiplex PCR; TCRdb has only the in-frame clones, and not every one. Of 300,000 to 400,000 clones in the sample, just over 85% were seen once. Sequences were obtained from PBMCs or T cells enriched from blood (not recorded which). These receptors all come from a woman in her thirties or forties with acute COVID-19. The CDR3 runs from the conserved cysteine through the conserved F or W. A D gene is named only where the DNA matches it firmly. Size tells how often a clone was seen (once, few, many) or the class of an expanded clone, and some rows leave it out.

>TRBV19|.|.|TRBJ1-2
CASRTGSYGYTF
TGTGCCAGTAGGACAGGAAGCTATGGCTACACCTTC
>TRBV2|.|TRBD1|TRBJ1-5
CASSELGQGIEPQHF
TGTGCCAGCAGTGAATTAGGACAGGGTATCGAGCCCCAGCATTTT
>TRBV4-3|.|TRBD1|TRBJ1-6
CASSQDWTGINSPLHF
TGCGCCAGCAGCCAAGACTGGACAGGGATCAATTCACCCCTCCACTTT
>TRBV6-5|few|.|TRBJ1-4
CASRGGDNEKLFF
TGTGCCAGCAGGGGGGGGGATAATGAAAAACTGTTTTTT
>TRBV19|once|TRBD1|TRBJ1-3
CASIRTGLTNTIYF
TGTGCCAGTATCAGGACAGGATTGACGAACACCATATATTTT
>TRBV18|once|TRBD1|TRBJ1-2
CASSEPGQSGYTF
TGTGCCAGCTCAGAACCGGGACAGTCTGGCTACACCTTC
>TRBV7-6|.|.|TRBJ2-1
CASSLGSWGPLYNEQFF
TGTGCCAGCAGCTTAGGGTCGTGGGGGCCGCTCTACAATGAGCAGTTCTTC
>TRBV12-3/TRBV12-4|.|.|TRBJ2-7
CASSPGLSYEQYF
TGTGCCAGCAGTCCCGGACTATCGTACGAGCAGTACTTC
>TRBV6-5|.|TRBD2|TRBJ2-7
CASRRGETYEQYF
TGTGCCAGCAGGCGGGGGGAGACCTACGAGCAGTACTTC
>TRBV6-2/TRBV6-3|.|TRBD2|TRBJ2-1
CASSYVGKRLASSSYNEQFF
TGTGCCAGCAGTTACGTGGGGAAGAGACTAGCGTCGAGCTCCTACAATGAGCAGTTCTTC
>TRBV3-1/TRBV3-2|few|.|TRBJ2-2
CASSQELGHENTGELFF
TGTGCCAGCAGCCAAGAGCTGGGGCATGAGAACACCGGGGAGCTGTTTTTT
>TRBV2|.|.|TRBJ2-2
CASNGVAQNTGELFF
TGTGCCAGCAACGGGGTAGCTCAGAACACCGGGGAGCTGTTTTTT
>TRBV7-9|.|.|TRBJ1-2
CASSLLGGAWGYTF
TGTGCCAGCAGCTTACTGGGGGGAGCATGGGGCTACACCTTC
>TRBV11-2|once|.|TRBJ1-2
CASTKGGRANYGYTF
TGTGCCAGCACCAAGGGCGGCAGGGCTAACTATGGCTACACCTTC
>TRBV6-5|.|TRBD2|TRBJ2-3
CASSETSAESF
TGTGCCAGCAGCGAGACTAGCGCCGAGTCCTTT
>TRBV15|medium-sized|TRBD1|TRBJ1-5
CATSRDQGAGQPQHF
TGTGCCACCAGCAGGGATCAGGGGGCCGGTCAGCCCCAGCATTTT
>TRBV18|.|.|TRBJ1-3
CASSPTQTASGNTIYF
TGTGCCAGCTCACCAACACAGACGGCCTCTGGAAACACCATATATTTT
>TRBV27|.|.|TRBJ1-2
CASSLSPRNYGYTF
TGTGCCAGCAGTTTATCTCCCCGGAACTATGGCTACACCTTC
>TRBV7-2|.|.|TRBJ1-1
CASSWDTGHTEAFF
TGTGCCAGCAGCTGGGACACGGGACACACTGAAGCTTTCTTT
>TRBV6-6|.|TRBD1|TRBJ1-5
CASRSGQGLQPQHF
TGTGCCAGCAGGAGCGGACAGGGACTACAGCCCCAGCATTTT
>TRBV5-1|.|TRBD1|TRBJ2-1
CASSQGAADPYNEQFF
TGCGCCAGCAGCCAGGGGGCAGCGGACCCCTACAATGAGCAGTTCTTC
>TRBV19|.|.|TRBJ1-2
CASSIGQGLSYGYTF
TGTGCCAGTAGTATAGGGCAGGGGCTCAGCTATGGCTACACCTTC
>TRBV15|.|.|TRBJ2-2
CATSRDPRGELFF
TGTGCCACCAGCAGAGATCCTCGCGGGGAGCTGTTTTTT
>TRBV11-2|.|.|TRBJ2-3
CASSLDRDTQYF
TGTGCCAGCAGCTTAGATCGAGATACGCAGTATTTT
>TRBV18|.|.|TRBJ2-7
CASSPPLAGATYEQYF
TGTGCCAGCTCACCACCGTTGGCAGGGGCCACCTACGAGCAGTACTTC
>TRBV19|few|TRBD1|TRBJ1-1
CASSMGIGQGGNTEAFF
TGTGCCAGTAGTATGGGAATAGGACAGGGAGGGAACACTGAAGCTTTCTTT